The entry below describes one T cell receptor (beta chain). This clonotype was observed a few times. Its specific antigen is unknown. No much larger clonotype is one base removed from it; base qualities were not supplied. The data belong to a study of T-cell reconstitution after alpha-beta-depleted transplantation in children (dated by TCRdb to the mid-2010s). Study-wide context: The study quantitatively tracked T-cell immune reconstitution after TCRalphabeta/CD19-depleted allogeneic hematopoietic cell transplantation in children using TCR repertoire profiling. What the research found in general, with its limitations: In some patients, the high TCRbeta diversity seen at day 60 was put down to recipient T cells and intrathymic progenitors that had survived conditioning. About two months after transplant, the apparently early recovery of alphabetaT-cell counts reportedly depended on just several hundred clones that had expanded rapidly and came from non-depleted graft cells. Over the following months the frequencies of hyperexpanded clones went down, and after one year T-cell counts and TCRbeta diversity were mostly credited to newly produced T cells.

Library generation was performed with PCR. The instrument given in TCRdb is Illumina HiSeq 2500. TCR libraries were prepared with molecular barcoding, using unique molecular identifiers to normalize TCRbeta repertoire quantification. TCRdb reran the public reads through fastp at Q25 and MiXCR, keeping productive beta chains. Entries are consolidated by CDR3 protein sequence, retaining the most common genes and DNA. The sample has 250,000 to 400,000 distinct CDR3 sequences on record, roughly 21% of them singletons. Over 9.5% of the sample comes from the top ten. This specimen's treatment or condition label, interpreted: allogeneic hematopoietic cell transplantation with graft depleted of TCRalphabeta T cells and CD19 B cells. The children who served as transplant recipients had been given grafts of TCRalphabeta/CD19-depleted allogeneic hematopoietic cells. The cysteine opens and the phenylalanine closes a CDR3 of 16 amino acids. Only the CDR3 DNA stays, 48 bases, in frame from base 1. V is cut back by 3 bases and J by 3 bases, with 5 bases in the junction unmatched. CDR1 is given as SGDLS and CDR2 as YYNGEE, both from the germline V gene.

This sequence was found in a male patient between 10 and 17 years old who had a stem cell transplant for acute lymphoblastic leukemia, so the T cells may come from the graft donor. The V and J segments used are TRBV9 and TRBJ2-7; 14 of the junction bases match TRBD2. The source was PBMCs, mostly from graft donor cells, collected 180 days after TCRalphabeta/CD19-depleted stem cell transplant. The DNA is TGTGCCAGCAGCGGTGGGACTAGCGGGAGCGGCTACGAGCAGTACTTC. Translation gives CASSGGTSGSGYEQYF.